This entry concerns a single T cell receptor beta chain. The data are from a study of T cell responses to AZD1222 COVID-19 vaccine. Germline CDR1 and CDR2: SGHDT and YYEEEE. The CDR3 covers 14 residues. Trimming stripped 4 bases from V and 0 bases from J, with 8 bases between. Clones were sequenced by immunoSEQ multiplex PCR, and TCRdb holds only the in-frame ones, with some missing. This table has roughly 100,000 clones, roughly 87% appearing once. This TCR derives from an adult in good health. This specimen was peripheral blood, taken on day 0 of AZD1222 vaccination. This chain uses TRBV5-6 with TRBJ1-3; D not resolved. Here the CDR3 reads CASSEDYSGNTIYF. The CDR3 region has the DNA TGTGCCAGCAGCGAAGACTACTCTGGAAACACCATATATTTT.